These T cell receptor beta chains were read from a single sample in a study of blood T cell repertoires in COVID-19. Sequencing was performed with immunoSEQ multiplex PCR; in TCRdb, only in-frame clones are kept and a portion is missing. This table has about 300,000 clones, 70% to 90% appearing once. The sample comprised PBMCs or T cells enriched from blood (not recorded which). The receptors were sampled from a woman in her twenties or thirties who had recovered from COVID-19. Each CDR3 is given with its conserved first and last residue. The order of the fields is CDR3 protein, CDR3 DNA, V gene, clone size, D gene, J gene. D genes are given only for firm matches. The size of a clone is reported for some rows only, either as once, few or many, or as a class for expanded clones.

CDR3: CASSLGTGGLNTEAFF
DNA: TGTGCCAGCAGCTTAGGGACAGGGGGCCTGAACACTGAAGCTTTCTTT
V: TRBV5-6
size: .
D: TRBD1
J: TRBJ1-1

CDR3: CASSIHRFGNQPQHF
DNA: TGTGCCAGTAGTATCCACAGGTTTGGTAACCAGCCCCAGCATTTT
V: TRBV19
size: .
D: .
J: TRBJ1-5

CDR3: CASSYTTPGDGYTF
DNA: TGTGCCAGCAGTTACACTACCCCAGGGGATGGCTACACCTTC
V: TRBV6-2/TRBV6-3
size: .
D: .
J: TRBJ1-2

CDR3: CASSIAGNEQYF
DNA: TGTGCCAGTAGTATAGCAGGGAACGAGCAGTACTTC
V: TRBV19
size: .
D: .
J: TRBJ2-7

CDR3: CASSQSSGMVGSPLHF
DNA: TGTGCCAGCAGCCAAAGCTCGGGTATGGTAGGTTCACCCCTCCACTTT
V: TRBV3-1/TRBV3-2
size: .
D: .
J: TRBJ1-6

CDR3: CASSLDRPSGNTIYF
DNA: TGCGCCAGCAGCCTCGACAGGCCCTCTGGAAACACCATATATTTT
V: TRBV5-1
size: .
D: .
J: TRBJ1-3

CDR3: CASSSPTGQGANYGYTF
DNA: TGTGCCAGCAGCTCTCCGACCGGACAGGGCGCTAACTATGGCTACACCTTC
V: TRBV7-9
size: .
D: TRBD1
J: TRBJ1-2

CDR3: CASGRLGLELYEQYF
DNA: TGTGCTAGTGGCCGCCTAGGACTAGAACTCTACGAGCAGTACTTC
V: TRBV12-5
size: .
D: TRBD2
J: TRBJ2-7

CDR3: CASSRGRINYGYTF
DNA: TGTGCCAGCTCACGAGGGAGGATAAACTATGGCTACACCTTC
V: TRBV18
size: .
D: .
J: TRBJ1-2

CDR3: CASSPGRGNEQFF
DNA: TGTGCCAGCAGCCCCGGCAGGGGCAATGAGCAGTTCTTC
V: TRBV12-3/TRBV12-4
size: .
D: .
J: TRBJ2-1

CDR3: CASREQGSNYGYTF
DNA: TGTGCCAGCAGGGAACAGGGGTCTAACTATGGCTACACCTTC
V: TRBV5-6
size: .
D: TRBD1
J: TRBJ1-2

CDR3: CASSRGGGGWTEAFF
DNA: TGCGCCAGCAGCCGGGGCGGGGGGGGTTGGACTGAAGCTTTCTTT
V: TRBV5-1
size: .
D: .
J: TRBJ1-1

CDR3: CASSLGTGLGGNTIYF
DNA: TGCGCCAGCAGTTTGGGGACAGGGCTCGGTGGAAACACCATATATTTT
V: TRBV5-1
size: .
D: TRBD1
J: TRBJ1-3

CDR3: CASHTGISEAFF
DNA: TGTGCCAGTCACACAGGGATCTCTGAAGCTTTCTTT
V: TRBV19
size: .
D: .
J: TRBJ1-1

CDR3: CAWSVIQISPSGNTIYF
DNA: TGTGCCTGGAGTGTAATCCAGATATCTCCCTCTGGAAACACCATATATTTT
V: TRBV30
size: .
D: .
J: TRBJ1-3

CDR3: CASSLGAQETQYF
DNA: TGTGCCAGCAGCTTGGGGGCCCAAGAGACCCAGTACTTC
V: TRBV7-3
size: .
D: .
J: TRBJ2-5

CDR3: CASSDDSHSPLHF
DNA: TGTGCCAGCAGTGACGACAGTCACTCACCCCTCCACTTT
V: TRBV6-4
size: .
D: .
J: TRBJ1-6

CDR3: CASRDRAYEQYF
DNA: TGTGCCAGCAGGGACAGGGCCTACGAGCAGTACTTC
V: TRBV12-3/TRBV12-4
size: .
D: TRBD1
J: TRBJ2-7

CDR3: CSARERGGYTF
DNA: TGCAGTGCTAGAGAACGGGGAGGCTACACCTTC
V: TRBV20-1
size: few
D: .
J: TRBJ1-2

CDR3: CSVGILEKLFF
DNA: TGCAGCGTTGGTATACTAGAAAAACTGTTTTTT
V: TRBV29-1
size: .
D: .
J: TRBJ1-4

CDR3: CASSQEGTGSNSPLHF
DNA: TGCGCCAGCAGCCAAGAAGGTACAGGCTCCAATTCACCCCTCCACTTT
V: TRBV4-1
size: .
D: .
J: TRBJ1-6

CDR3: CASSPPGVGNTEAFF
DNA: TGTGCCAGCAGCCCCCCAGGGGTCGGGAACACTGAAGCTTTCTTT
V: TRBV7-9
size: once
D: .
J: TRBJ1-1

CDR3: CASSALSSYEQYF
DNA: TGTGCCAGCAGCGCTTTGAGCTCCTACGAGCAGTACTTC
V: TRBV25-1
size: .
D: .
J: TRBJ2-7

CDR3: CASSPGTGPYEQYF
DNA: TGTGCCAGCAGCCCAGGGACAGGTCCCTACGAGCAGTACTTC
V: TRBV11-2
size: few
D: TRBD1
J: TRBJ2-7

CDR3: CASSLDTRPGELFF
DNA: TGCGCCAGCAGCTTGGACACCAGGCCCGGGGAGCTGTTTTTT
V: TRBV5-1
size: .
D: .
J: TRBJ2-2

CDR3: CASSNLPGQGNEKLFF
DNA: TGTGCCAGTAGTAACTTACCGGGACAGGGAAATGAAAAACTGTTTTTT
V: TRBV19
size: .
D: TRBD1
J: TRBJ1-4

CDR3: CASRGGGWEQFF
DNA: TGTGCCAGCAGAGGCGGGGGGTGGGAGCAGTTCTTC
V: TRBV6-6
size: .
D: TRBD2
J: TRBJ2-1

CDR3: CASSPPRGQGADHGYTF
DNA: TGTGCCAGCAGTCCACCGCGGGGACAGGGGGCGGATCATGGCTACACCTTC
V: TRBV6-6
size: .
D: TRBD1
J: TRBJ1-2

CDR3: CAISESKGRGPNYGYTF
DNA: TGTGCCATCAGTGAGTCGAAGGGCAGGGGGCCTAACTATGGCTACACCTTC
V: TRBV10-3
size: .
D: TRBD1
J: TRBJ1-2

CDR3: CASSRGQATEAFF
DNA: TGCGCCAGCAGCCGAGGACAGGCAACTGAAGCTTTCTTT
V: TRBV5-1
size: .
D: TRBD1
J: TRBJ1-1

CDR3: CASSYDAGKGNTEAFF
DNA: TGTGCCAGCAGTTACGATGCAGGGAAGGGGAACACTGAAGCTTTCTTT
V: TRBV6-2/TRBV6-3
size: .
D: .
J: TRBJ1-1

CDR3: CASSPTGLPETQYF
DNA: TGCGCCAGCAGCCCTACAGGTCTACCAGAGACCCAGTACTTC
V: TRBV4-1
size: .
D: .
J: TRBJ2-5

CDR3: CASGDQRGGFGYEQYF
DNA: TGTGCCAGCGGTGATCAACGGGGAGGTTTTGGATACGAGCAGTACTTC
V: TRBV4-2
size: .
D: .
J: TRBJ2-7

CDR3: CASSIDRANTEAFF
DNA: TGTGCCAGTAGTATCGACAGAGCAAACACTGAAGCTTTCTTT
V: TRBV19
size: once
D: .
J: TRBJ1-1

CDR3: CASSRGPPYEQYF
DNA: TGTGCCAGCAGCAGGGGTCCCCCCTACGAGCAGTACTTC
V: TRBV9
size: .
D: .
J: TRBJ2-7

CDR3: CASSQWTGDNSPLHF
DNA: TGTGCCAGCAGTCAGTGGACAGGGGATAATTCACCCCTCCACTTT
V: TRBV6-5
size: .
D: TRBD1
J: TRBJ1-6

CDR3: CASSSRGTGNGELFF
DNA: TGTGCCAGCAGTTCCCGCGGGACAGGGAACGGGGAGCTGTTTTTT
V: TRBV27
size: .
D: TRBD1
J: TRBJ2-2

CDR3: CASRTGGYGNQPQHF
DNA: TGTGCCAGCAGGACAGGGGGATATGGGAATCAGCCCCAGCATTTT
V: TRBV2
size: few
D: TRBD1
J: TRBJ1-5

CDR3: CAWRHTTGTPNTEAFF
DNA: TGTGCCTGGAGGCATACAACCGGGACACCCAACACTGAAGCTTTCTTT
V: TRBV30
size: .
D: .
J: TRBJ1-1

CDR3: CASSASGGSGANVLTF
DNA: TGTGCCAGCAGCGCCTCAGGGGGCTCTGGGGCCAACGTCCTGACTTTC
V: TRBV9
size: .
D: TRBD1
J: TRBJ2-6

CDR3: CASTSLDRGNTEAFF
DNA: TGTGCCAGCACCTCTTTGGACAGGGGGAACACTGAAGCTTTCTTT
V: TRBV14
size: .
D: TRBD1
J: TRBJ1-1

CDR3: CASSYSRDRGPNEQYF
DNA: TGTGCCAGCAGTTACTCCCGGGACAGGGGGCCCAACGAGCAGTACTTC
V: TRBV6-5
size: few
D: TRBD1
J: TRBJ2-7

CDR3: CATSDPGQGSNEQFF
DNA: TGTGCCACCAGTGATCCGGGACAGGGAAGTAATGAGCAGTTCTTC
V: TRBV24-1
size: .
D: TRBD1
J: TRBJ2-1

CDR3: CASSLEAGEYGGYTF
DNA: TGTGCCAGCAGCTTAGAGGCAGGGGAGTACGGTGGCTACACCTTC
V: TRBV11-2
size: .
D: .
J: TRBJ1-2

CDR3: CASTREGTEAFF
DNA: TGTGCCAGCACCAGGGAGGGCACTGAAGCTTTCTTT
V: TRBV19
size: .
D: .
J: TRBJ1-1

CDR3: CASSLERGAQETQYF
DNA: TGTGCCAGCAGTTTAGAGCGGGGGGCGCAAGAGACCCAGTACTTC
V: TRBV28
size: .
D: TRBD2
J: TRBJ2-5

CDR3: CASSQSDRQASSYNSPLHF
DNA: TGCGCCAGCAGCCAGTCGGACCGACAGGCGAGCTCCTATAATTCACCCCTCCACTTT
V: TRBV4-1
size: .
D: .
J: TRBJ1-6

CDR3: CASSIPSGTPISNQPQHF
DNA: TGTGCCAGTAGTATCCCATCCGGGACTCCAATAAGCAATCAGCCCCAGCATTTT
V: TRBV19
size: .
D: .
J: TRBJ1-5

CDR3: CASSYGGDRYSNQPQHF
DNA: TGTGCCAGCAGCTACGGCGGGGACAGATATAGCAATCAGCCCCAGCATTTT
V: TRBV7-9
size: .
D: TRBD1
J: TRBJ1-5

CDR3: CASSLDGRGNGYTF
DNA: TGTGCCAGCAGCTTGGATGGGCGAGGGAATGGCTACACCTTC
V: TRBV7-3
size: .
D: .
J: TRBJ1-2

CDR3: CASSISAGRGYEQYF
DNA: TGTGCCAGTAGTATTTCCGCAGGGAGGGGGTACGAGCAGTACTTC
V: TRBV19
size: .
D: .
J: TRBJ2-7